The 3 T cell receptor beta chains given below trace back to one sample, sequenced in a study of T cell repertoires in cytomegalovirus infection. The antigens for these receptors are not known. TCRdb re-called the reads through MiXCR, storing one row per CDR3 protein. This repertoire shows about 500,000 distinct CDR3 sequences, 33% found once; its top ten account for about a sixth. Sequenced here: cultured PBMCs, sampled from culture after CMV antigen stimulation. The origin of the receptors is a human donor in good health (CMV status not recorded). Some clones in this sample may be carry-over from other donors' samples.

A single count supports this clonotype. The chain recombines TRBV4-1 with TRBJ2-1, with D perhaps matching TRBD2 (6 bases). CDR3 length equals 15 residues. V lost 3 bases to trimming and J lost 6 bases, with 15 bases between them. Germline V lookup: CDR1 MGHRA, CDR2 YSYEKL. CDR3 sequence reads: CASSHLTLAGNEQFF. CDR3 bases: TGCGCCAGCAGCCATTTAACACTAGCAGGCAATGAGCAGTTCTTC.

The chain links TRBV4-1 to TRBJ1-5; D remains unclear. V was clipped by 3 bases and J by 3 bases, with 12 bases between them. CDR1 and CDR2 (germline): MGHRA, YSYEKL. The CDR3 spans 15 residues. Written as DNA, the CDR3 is TGCGCCAGCAGCCAGGTAGGACGGGACAATCAGCCCCAGCATTTT. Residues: CASSQVGRDNQPQHF.

The CDR3 sequence is CASSHPRRQGAYAGELFF. CDR3 coding DNA: TGTGCCAGCAGCCACCCCAGGAGACAGGGGGCTTACGCCGGGGAGCTGTTTTTT. This rearrangement joins TRBV3-1 to TRBJ2-2; 10 bases line up with TRBD1. J was trimmed by 6 bases and V by 3 bases; bases with no gene match: 13. CDR3 size: 18 residues. Germline CDR1 and CDR2: LGHDT and YNNKEL (reference sequence). The full variable domain, completed using reference TRBV3-1 and TRBJ2-2, is DTAVSQTPKYLVTQMGNDKSIKCEQNLGHDTMYWYKQDSKKFLKIMFSYNNKELIINETVPNRFSPKSPDKAHLNLHINSLELGDSAVYFCASSHPRRQGAYAGELFFGEGSRLTVL.